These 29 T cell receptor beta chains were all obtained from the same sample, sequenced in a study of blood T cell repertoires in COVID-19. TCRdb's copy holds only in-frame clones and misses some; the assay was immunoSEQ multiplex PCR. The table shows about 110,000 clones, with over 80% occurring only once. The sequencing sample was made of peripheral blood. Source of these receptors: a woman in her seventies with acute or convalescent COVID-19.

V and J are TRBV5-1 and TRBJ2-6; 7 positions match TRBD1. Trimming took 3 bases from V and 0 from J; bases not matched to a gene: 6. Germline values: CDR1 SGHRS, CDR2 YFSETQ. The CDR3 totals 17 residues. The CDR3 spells CASSSVTGSSGANVLTF. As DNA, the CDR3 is TGCGCCAGCAGCTCCGTGACAGGGAGCTCTGGGGCCAACGTCCTGACTTTC.

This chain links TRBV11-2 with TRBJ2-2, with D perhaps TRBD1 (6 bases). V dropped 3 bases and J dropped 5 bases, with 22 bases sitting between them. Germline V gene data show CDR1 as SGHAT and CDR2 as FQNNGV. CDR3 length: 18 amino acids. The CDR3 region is CASSFAWGRRDSTGELFF. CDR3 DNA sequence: TGTGCCAGCAGCTTCGCTTGGGGGCGTAGAGATTCGACCGGGGAGCTGTTTTTT.

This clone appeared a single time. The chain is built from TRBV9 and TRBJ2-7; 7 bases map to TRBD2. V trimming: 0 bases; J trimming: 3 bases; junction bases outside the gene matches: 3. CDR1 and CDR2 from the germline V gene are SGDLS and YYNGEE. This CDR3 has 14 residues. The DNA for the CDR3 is TGTGCCAGCAGCGTAGCCGGGGGGTTCTACGAGCAGTACTTC. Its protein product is CASSVAGGFYEQYF. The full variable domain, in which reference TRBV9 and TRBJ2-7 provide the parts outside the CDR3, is DSGVTQTPKHLITATGQRVTLRCSPRSGDLSVYWYQQSLDQGLQFLIQYYNGEERAKGNILERFSAQQFPDLHSELNLSSLELGDSALYFCASSVAGGFYEQYFGPGTRLTVT.

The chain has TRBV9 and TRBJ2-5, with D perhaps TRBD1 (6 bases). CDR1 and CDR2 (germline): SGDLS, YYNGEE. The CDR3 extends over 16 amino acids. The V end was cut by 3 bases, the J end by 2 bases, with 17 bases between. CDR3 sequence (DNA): TGTGCCAGCAGCGCCCTCCAGGGGAGCGGACAAGAGACCCAGTACTTC. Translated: CASSALQGSGQETQYF.

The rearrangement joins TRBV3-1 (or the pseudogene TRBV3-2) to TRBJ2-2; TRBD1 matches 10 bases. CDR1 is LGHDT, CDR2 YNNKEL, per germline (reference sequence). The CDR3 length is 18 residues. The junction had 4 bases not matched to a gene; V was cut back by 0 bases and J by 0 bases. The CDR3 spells CASSQELGQGSNTGELFF. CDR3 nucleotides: TGTGCCAGCAGCCAAGAACTGGGACAGGGGTCGAACACCGGGGAGCTGTTTTTT.

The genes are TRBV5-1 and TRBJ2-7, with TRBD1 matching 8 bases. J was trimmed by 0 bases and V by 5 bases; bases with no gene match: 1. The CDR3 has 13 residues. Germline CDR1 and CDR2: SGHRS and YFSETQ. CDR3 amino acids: CASRQGVSYEQYF. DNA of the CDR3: TGCGCCAGCAGACAGGGGGTCTCCTACGAGCAGTACTTC. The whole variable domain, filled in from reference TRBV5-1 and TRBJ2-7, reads KAGVTQTPRYLIKTRGQQVTLSCSPISGHRSVSWYQQTPGQGLQFLFEYFSETQRNKGNFPGRFSGRQFSNSRSEMNVSTLELGDSALYLCASRQGVSYEQYFGPGTRLTVT.

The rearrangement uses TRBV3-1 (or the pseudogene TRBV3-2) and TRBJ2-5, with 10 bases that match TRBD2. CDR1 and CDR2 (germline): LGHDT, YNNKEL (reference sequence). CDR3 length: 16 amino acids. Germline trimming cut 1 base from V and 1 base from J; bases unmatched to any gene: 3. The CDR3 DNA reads TGTGCCAGCAGCCAAGGGGTAGCGGGGGGCCAAGAGACCCAGTACTTC. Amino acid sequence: CASSQGVAGGQETQYF.

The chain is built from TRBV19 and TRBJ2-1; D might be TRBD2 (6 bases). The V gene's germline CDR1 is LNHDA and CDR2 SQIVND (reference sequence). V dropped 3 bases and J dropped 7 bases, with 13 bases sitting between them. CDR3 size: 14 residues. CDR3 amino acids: CASSMGQGGNEQFF. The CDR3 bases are TGTGCCAGTAGTATGGGCCAGGGAGGAAATGAGCAGTTCTTC. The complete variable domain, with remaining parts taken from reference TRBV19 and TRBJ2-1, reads DGGITQSPKYLFRKEGQNVTLSCEQNLNHDAMYWYRQDPGQGLRLIYYSQIVNDFQKGDIAEGYSVSREKKESFPLTVTSAQKNPTAFYLCASSMGQGGNEQFFGPGTRLTVL.

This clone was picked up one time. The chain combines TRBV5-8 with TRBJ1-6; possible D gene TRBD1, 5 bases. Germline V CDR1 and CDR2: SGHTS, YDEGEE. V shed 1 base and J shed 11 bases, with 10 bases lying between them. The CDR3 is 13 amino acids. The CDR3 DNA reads TGTGCCAGCAGCTTGTTAGGGGAACCACCCCTCCACTTT. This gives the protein CASSLLGEPPLHF.

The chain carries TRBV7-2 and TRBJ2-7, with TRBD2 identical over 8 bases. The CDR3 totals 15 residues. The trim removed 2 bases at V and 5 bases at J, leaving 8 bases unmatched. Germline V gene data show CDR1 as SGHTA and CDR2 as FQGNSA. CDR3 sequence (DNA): TGTGCCAGCAGCTTATTGGGACTAGGGATAGACGAGCAGTACTTC. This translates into CASSLLGLGIDEQYF.

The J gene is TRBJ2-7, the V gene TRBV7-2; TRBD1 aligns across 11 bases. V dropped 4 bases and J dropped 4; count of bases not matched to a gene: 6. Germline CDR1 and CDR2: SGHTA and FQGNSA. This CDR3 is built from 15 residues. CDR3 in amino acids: CASSSGTGGQYEQYF. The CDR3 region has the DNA TGTGCCAGCAGCTCCGGGACAGGGGGTCAGTACGAGCAGTACTTC.

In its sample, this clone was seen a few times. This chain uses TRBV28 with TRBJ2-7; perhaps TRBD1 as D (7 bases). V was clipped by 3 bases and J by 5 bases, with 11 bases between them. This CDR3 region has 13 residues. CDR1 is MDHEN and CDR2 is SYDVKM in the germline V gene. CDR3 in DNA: TGTGCCAGCAGTTTGACAGGGAGGAACGAGCAGTACTTC. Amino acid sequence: CASSLTGRNEQYF.

CDR3 sequence: CATLPRTSGRQFTDTQYF. The CDR3 DNA sequence: TGCGCCACCCTTCCCAGGACTAGCGGGAGACAGTTCACAGATACGCAGTATTTT. The chain has TRBV5-1 and TRBJ2-3; 13 bases are shared with TRBD2. Germline V gene data show CDR1 as SGHRS and CDR2 as YFSETQ. The CDR3 runs 18 residues. Germline trimming cut 9 bases from V and 2 bases from J; bases unmatched to any gene: 15. Combining the CDR3 with reference TRBV5-1 and TRBJ2-3 gives the whole variable domain KAGVTQTPRYLIKTRGQQVTLSCSPISGHRSVSWYQQTPGQGLQFLFEYFSETQRNKGNFPGRFSGRQFSNSRSEMNVSTLELGDSALYLCATLPRTSGRQFTDTQYFGPGTRLTVL.

Here the CDR3 reads CANPPELTYEQYF. Here the CDR3 DNA reads TGTGCCAACCCCCCCGAGTTAACCTACGAGCAGTACTTC. The J gene is TRBJ2-7, the V gene TRBV5-6; D not resolved. The V end was cut by 9 bases, the J end by 2 bases, with 15 bases between. This CDR3 contains 13 residues. Per the germline V gene, CDR1 is SGHDT and CDR2 is YYEEEE. Full variable domain (rest looked up from reference TRBV5-6 and TRBJ2-7): DAGVTQSPTHLIKTRGQQVTLRCSPKSGHDTVSWYQQALGQGPQFIFQYYEEEERQRGNFPDRFSGHQFPNYSSELNVNALLLGDSALYLCANPPELTYEQYFGPGTRLTVT.

CDR3 residues: CASSAQPGGSEKLFF. CDR3 nucleotide sequence: TGTGCCAGCAGCGCTCAACCTGGAGGGTCGGAAAAACTGTTTTTT. The chain recombines TRBV5-4 with TRBJ1-4; D uncertain. Germline V CDR1 and CDR2: SGHNT, YYREEE (reference sequence). The CDR3 length is 15 residues. Trimming took 4 bases from V and 8 from J, leaving 18 bases between them.

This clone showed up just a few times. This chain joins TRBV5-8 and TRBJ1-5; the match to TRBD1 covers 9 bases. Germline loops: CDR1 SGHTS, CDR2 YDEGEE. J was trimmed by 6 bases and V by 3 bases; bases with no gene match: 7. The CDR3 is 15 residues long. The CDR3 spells CASSSGQGWGQPQHF. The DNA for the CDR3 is TGTGCCAGCAGCTCCGGACAGGGGTGGGGTCAGCCCCAGCATTTT.

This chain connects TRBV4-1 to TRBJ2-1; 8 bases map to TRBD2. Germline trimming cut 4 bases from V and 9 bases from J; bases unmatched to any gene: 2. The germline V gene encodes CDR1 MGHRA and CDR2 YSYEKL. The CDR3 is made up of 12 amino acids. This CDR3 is CASSPGGGEQFF. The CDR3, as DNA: TGCGCCAGCAGCCCGGGGGGGGGTGAGCAGTTCTTC.

Written as DNA, the CDR3 is TGTGCCAGCAGCCAAGATAGACTAGCGGGAGGTGGTGAGCAGTTCTTC. Amino acid sequence: CASSQDRLAGGGEQFF. V gene TRBV3-1 (or the pseudogene TRBV3-2) combines with J gene TRBJ2-1, with TRBD2 identical over 13 bases. Trimming removed 0 bases from V and 9 bases from J; junction bases left unmatched: 5. The V gene's germline CDR1 is LGHDT and CDR2 YNNKEL (reference sequence). The CDR3 is 16 amino acids.

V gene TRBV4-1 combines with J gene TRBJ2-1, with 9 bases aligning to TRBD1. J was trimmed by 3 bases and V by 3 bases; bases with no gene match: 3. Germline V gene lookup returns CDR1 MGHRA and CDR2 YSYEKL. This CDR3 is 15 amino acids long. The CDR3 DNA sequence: TGCGCCAGCAGCCAGGGGACAGGGTACTACAATGAGCAGTTCTTC. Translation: CASSQGTGYYNEQFF.

The CDR3 protein is CASAELTGEKLFF. Here the CDR3 DNA reads TGTGCCAGCGCGGAGTTAACGGGGGAAAAACTGTTTTTT. The chain links TRBV6-6 to TRBJ1-4; D is ambiguous. CDR1 and CDR2 (germline): MNHNY, SVGAGI (reference sequence). Trimming pared 8 bases from V and 8 bases from J, leaving 15 bases between. This CDR3 spans 13 amino acids.

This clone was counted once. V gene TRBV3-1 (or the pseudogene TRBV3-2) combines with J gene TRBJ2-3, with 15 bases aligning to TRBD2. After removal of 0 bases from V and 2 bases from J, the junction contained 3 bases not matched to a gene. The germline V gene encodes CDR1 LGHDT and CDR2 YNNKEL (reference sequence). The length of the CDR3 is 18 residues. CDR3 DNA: TGTGCCAGCAGCCAAGAGAGGACTAGCGGGAGGGACACAGATACGCAGTATTTT. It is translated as CASSQERTSGRDTDTQYF.

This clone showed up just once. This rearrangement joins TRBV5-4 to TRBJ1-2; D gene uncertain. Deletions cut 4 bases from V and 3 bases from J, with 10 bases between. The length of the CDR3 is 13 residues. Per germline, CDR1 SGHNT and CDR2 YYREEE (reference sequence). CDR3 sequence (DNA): TGTGCCAGCAGCCGAGACGGGGACTATGGCTACACCTTC. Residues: CASSRDGDYGYTF. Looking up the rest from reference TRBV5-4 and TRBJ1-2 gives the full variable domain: ETGVTQSPTHLIKTRGQQVTLRCSSQSGHNTVSWYQQALGQGPQFIFQYYREEENGRGNFPPRFSGLQFPNYSSELNVNALELDDSALYLCASSRDGDYGYTFGSGTRLTVV.

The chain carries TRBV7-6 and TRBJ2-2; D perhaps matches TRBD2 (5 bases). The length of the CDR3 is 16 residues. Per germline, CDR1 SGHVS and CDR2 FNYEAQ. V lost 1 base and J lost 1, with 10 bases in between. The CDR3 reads CASSLDTGLNTGELFF. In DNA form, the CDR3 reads TGTGCCAGCAGCTTAGATACGGGGTTGAACACCGGGGAGCTGTTTTTT.

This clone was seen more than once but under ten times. The CDR3, as DNA: TGTGCCAGCAGTGAAACCAGGGTGAACCAGCCCCAGCATTTT. Its protein is CASSETRVNQPQHF. V is TRBV6-1 and J is TRBJ1-5, with a possible D match to TRBD1 (5 bases). V was pared by 2 bases and J by 7 bases, with 12 bases between. The CDR3 is 14 residues long. Germline CDR1 and CDR2: MNHNS and SASEGT.

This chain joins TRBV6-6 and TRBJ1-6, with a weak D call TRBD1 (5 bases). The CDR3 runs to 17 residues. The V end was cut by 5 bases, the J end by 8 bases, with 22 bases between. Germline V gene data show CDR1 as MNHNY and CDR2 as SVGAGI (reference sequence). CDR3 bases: TGTGCCAGCAGTCGGGGGAGGTCGGGACCCAGGGATTCACCCCTCCACTTT. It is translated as CASSRGRSGPRDSPLHF.

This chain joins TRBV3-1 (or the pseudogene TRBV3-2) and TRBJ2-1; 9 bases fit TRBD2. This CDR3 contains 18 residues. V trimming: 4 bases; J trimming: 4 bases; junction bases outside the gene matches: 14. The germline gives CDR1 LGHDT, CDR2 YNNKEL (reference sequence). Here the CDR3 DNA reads TGTGCCAGCAGCCCCCGGGCAGCGAGGCTAGCGGGATACAATGAGCAGTTCTTC. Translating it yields CASSPRAARLAGYNEQFF.

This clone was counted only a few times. DNA for the CDR3: TGTGCCAGCAGCTCCCGGGACAGAGGGAACACTGAAGCTTTCTTT. Encoded protein: CASSSRDRGNTEAFF. The rearrangement joins TRBV5-4 to TRBJ1-1; 7 nucleotides align to TRBD1. Germline V gene lookup returns CDR1 SGHNT and CDR2 YYREEE (reference sequence). Unmatched junction bases numbered 6, after V lost 3 bases and J lost 1 base. The CDR3 length is 15 residues.

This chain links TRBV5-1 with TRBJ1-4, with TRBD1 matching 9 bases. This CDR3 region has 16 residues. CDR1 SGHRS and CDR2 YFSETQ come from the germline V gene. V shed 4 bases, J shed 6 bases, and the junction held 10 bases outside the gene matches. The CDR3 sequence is CASSTGQGQGDEKLFF. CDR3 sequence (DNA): TGCGCCAGCAGCACGGGACAGGGCCAAGGAGATGAAAAACTGTTTTTT.

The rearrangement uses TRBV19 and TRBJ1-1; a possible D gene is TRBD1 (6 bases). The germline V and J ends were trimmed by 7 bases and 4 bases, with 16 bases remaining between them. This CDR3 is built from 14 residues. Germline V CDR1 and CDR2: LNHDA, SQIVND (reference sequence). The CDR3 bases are TGTGCCAGTATCAGGGGAGGGGTTCTCACTGAAGCTTTCTTT. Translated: CASIRGGVLTEAFF.